Shown below are 10 T cell receptor beta chains from a single sample sequenced in a study of OX40 agonist ivuxolimab in advanced cancers. Sequencing was performed with immunoSEQ multiplex PCR; in TCRdb, only in-frame clones are kept and a portion is missing. In the table there are 71,000 or so clones, about 89% of which are singletons. This material consisted of CD4+ or CD8+ T cells sorted from blood, taken in a trial of the OX40 agonist ivuxolimab. The receptors originated from an adult with an advanced solid tumor such as melanoma, head and neck, liver or kidney cancer.

V gene TRBV11-2 combines with J gene TRBJ2-3; D gene ambiguous. Looked up from germline, CDR1 is SGHAT and CDR2 is FQNNGV. This CDR3 comprises 15 residues. Trimming took off 3 bases at V and 1 base at J, with 11 bases between the two ends. CDR3 DNA: TGTGCCAGCAGCTTCCTCCGGGTCGGCACAGATACGCAGTATTTT. Its translation: CASSFLRVGTDTQYF.

The V gene is TRBV6-1, the J gene TRBJ1-5; D might be TRBD1 (5 bases). Germline loops: CDR1 MNHNS, CDR2 SASEGT. The CDR3 is 14 residues long. The V end lost 4 bases, the J end lost 4 bases, and 11 bases lay between the germline ends. CDR3 protein: CASSGTPGNQPQHF. CDR3 DNA: TGTGCCAGCAGTGGGACACCAGGGAATCAGCCCCAGCATTTT.

The J gene is TRBJ1-1, the V gene TRBV6-5; D is unresolved. The CDR3 runs to 13 residues. In germline, CDR1 is MNHEY, CDR2 SVGAGI. Deletions cut 6 bases from V and 1 base from J, with 9 bases between. CDR3 nucleotides: TGTGCCAGCAGCCAAGCCAGGAACACTGAAGCTTTCTTT. Translation: CASSQARNTEAFF.

The V call is TRBV5-4, the J call TRBJ2-7; the D is unclear. CDR3 length: 14 residues. Trimming stripped 4 bases from V and 2 bases from J, with 13 bases between. CDR1 and CDR2 from the germline V gene are SGHNT and YYREEE (reference sequence). The chain's CDR3 is CASSQVAAPYEQYF. CDR3 in DNA: TGTGCCAGCAGCCAAGTTGCAGCCCCCTACGAGCAGTACTTC. Full variable domain (rest looked up from reference TRBV5-4 and TRBJ2-7): ETGVTQSPTHLIKTRGQQVTLRCSSQSGHNTVSWYQQALGQGPQFIFQYYREEENGRGNFPPRFSGLQFPNYSSELNVNALELDDSALYLCASSQVAAPYEQYFGPGTRLTVT.

This chain links TRBV28 with TRBJ1-2; D remains unclear. Per germline, CDR1 MDHEN and CDR2 SYDVKM. Trimming left V 1 base short and J 8 bases short, with 5 bases between. The CDR3 sequence is 11 residues long. The CDR3 spells CASSLSTGYTF. CDR3 bases: TGTGCCAGCAGTTTATCGACCGGCTACACCTTC.

V is TRBV7-9 and J is TRBJ2-5; 8 bases line up with TRBD1. CDR3 length: 17 residues. The trim removed 5 bases at V and 2 bases at J, leaving 13 bases unmatched. The germline V gene encodes CDR1 SEHNR and CDR2 FQNEAQ (reference sequence). The CDR3 DNA is TGTGCCAGCAGCGTGCCCTCAGGGGGCGCAGGTCAAGAGACCCAGTACTTC. Its translation is CASSVPSGGAGQETQYF.

For the CDR3, the DNA is TGCGCCAGCAGCCCAGGGGCCCTCTCGGGTAATGAAAAACTGTTTTTT. Translation gives CASSPGALSGNEKLFF. This chain joins TRBV5-1 and TRBJ1-4; D may be TRBD1 (6 bases). The length of the CDR3 is 16 residues. The V gene's germline CDR1 is SGHRS and CDR2 YFSETQ. V lost 4 bases, J lost 4 bases, and 17 bases lay in between.

V and J are TRBV7-2 and TRBJ1-1, with TRBD1 matching 7 bases. J was trimmed by 4 bases and V by 2 bases; bases with no gene match: 4. The V gene's germline CDR1 is SGHTA and CDR2 FQGNSA. This CDR3 is 14 amino acids long. The CDR3 bases are TGTGCCAGCAGCTTAAACTCAGGGGGCACTGAAGCTTTCTTT. As protein: CASSLNSGGTEAFF.

The chain links TRBV18 to TRBJ1-4, with D possibly being TRBD1 (5 bases). The CDR3 has 15 residues. Trimming pared 0 bases from V and 8 bases from J, leaving 13 bases between. The V gene's germline CDR1 is KGHSH and CDR2 LQKENI. CDR3 region: CASSPPEDQGEKLFF. In DNA form, the CDR3 reads TGTGCCAGCTCACCACCTGAGGACCAGGGAGAAAAACTGTTTTTT.

The J gene is TRBJ1-1, the V gene TRBV6-1; D call uncertain. V lost 10 bases, J lost 0 bases, and 12 bases lay in between. The CDR3 is 13 residues long. The V gene's germline CDR1 is MNHNS and CDR2 SASEGT. In DNA form, the CDR3 reads TGTGCCACCTTGTTCACTGTGAACACTGAAGCTTTCTTT. Translation: CATLFTVNTEAFF.